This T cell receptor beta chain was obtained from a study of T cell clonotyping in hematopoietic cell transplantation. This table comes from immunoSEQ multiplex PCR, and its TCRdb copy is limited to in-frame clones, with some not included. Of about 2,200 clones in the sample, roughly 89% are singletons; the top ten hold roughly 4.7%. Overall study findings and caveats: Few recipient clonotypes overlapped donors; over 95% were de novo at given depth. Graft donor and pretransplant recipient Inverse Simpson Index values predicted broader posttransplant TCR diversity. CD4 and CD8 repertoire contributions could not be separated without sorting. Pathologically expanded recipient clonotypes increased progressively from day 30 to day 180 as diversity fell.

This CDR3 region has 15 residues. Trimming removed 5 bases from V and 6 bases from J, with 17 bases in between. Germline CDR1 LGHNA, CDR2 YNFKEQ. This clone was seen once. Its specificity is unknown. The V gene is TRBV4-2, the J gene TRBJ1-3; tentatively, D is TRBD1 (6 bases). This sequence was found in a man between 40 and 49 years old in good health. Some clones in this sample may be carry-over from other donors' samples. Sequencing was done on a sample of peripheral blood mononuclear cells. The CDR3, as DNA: TGTGCCAGCAGCACTTATAGGGACAACCTAAACACCATATATTTT. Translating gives CASSTYRDNLNTIYF.